Below are 14 T cell receptor beta chains sequenced from a single sample in a study of radiotherapy plus CTLA-4 blockade in lung cancer. Produced via immunoSEQ multiplex PCR; TCRdb's table is partial and in-frame only. This sample has over 30,000 clones; approximately 79% occur once, and the top ten carry about 25%. Material: peripheral blood, obtained from a patient treated with radiotherapy plus ipilimumab. These receptors originate from a human donor with non-small cell lung cancer that progressed on radiotherapy plus ipilimumab.

This clone was seen a single time. The chain couples TRBV5-5 to TRBJ1-3; D might be TRBD1 (6 bases). Germline V gives CDR1 SGHKS, CDR2 YYEKEE (reference sequence). This CDR3 comprises 17 residues. V was pared by 0 bases and J by 0 bases, with 13 bases between. This CDR3 is CASSLVQGSPSGNTIYF. CDR3 nucleotides: TGTGCCAGCAGCTTGGTCCAGGGGAGTCCCTCTGGAAACACCATATATTTT.

This clone was observed a single time. The rearrangement joins TRBV5-6 to TRBJ2-7, with D maybe TRBD1 (6 bases). V was cut by 0 bases and J by 3 bases, with 10 bases left in between. The CDR3 is 14 amino acids. Germline V gene lookup returns CDR1 SGHDT and CDR2 YYEEEE. The CDR3 DNA sequence: TGTGCCAGCAGCTTGGTGGGGGCGGGCTACGAGCAGTACTTC. Amino acid sequence: CASSLVGAGYEQYF.

The V and J genes are TRBV7-9 and TRBJ1-4; TRBD1 matches 9 bases. The V gene's germline CDR1 is SEHNR and CDR2 FQNEAQ (reference sequence). Trimming cost V 4 bases and J 4 bases; bases outside gene matches: 4. CDR3 size: 15 residues. The CDR3: CASSSPGQGNEKLFF. The CDR3 DNA reads TGTGCCAGCAGCTCACCGGGACAGGGTAATGAAAAACTGTTTTTT.

The chain joins TRBV5-5 to TRBJ2-1; 7 bases align to TRBD1. The CDR3 spans 15 residues. With 0 bases clipped from V and 1 base from J, the junction kept 1 base outside the gene matches. Germline lookup yields CDR1 SGHKS and CDR2 YYEKEE (reference sequence). Here the CDR3 DNA reads TGTGCCAGCAGCTTGGAACAGGGGTCCTACAATGAGCAGTTCTTC. This gives the protein CASSLEQGSYNEQFF.

The gene calls are TRBV5-1 and TRBJ1-1; TRBD1 matches 8 bases. CDR3 length: 14 residues. CDR1 is SGHRS and CDR2 is YFSETQ in the germline V gene. After removal of 4 bases from V and 4 bases from J, the junction contained 6 bases not matched to a gene. The CDR3 DNA reads as TGCGCCAGCAGCACCGGACAGGGAGTCACTGAAGCTTTCTTT. Translated, it gives CASSTGQGVTEAFF.

This clone showed up just a few times. This chain uses TRBV4-3 with TRBJ1-3; 11 nucleotides line up with TRBD1. The CDR3 loop spans 18 amino acids. J was trimmed by 0 bases and V by 4 bases; bases with no gene match: 8. Germline values: CDR1 LGHNA, CDR2 YSLEER. The CDR3 coding sequence is TGCGCCAGCAGCCCACATCGGACAGGGGGCACCTCTGGAAACACCATATATTTT. It encodes CASSPHRTGGTSGNTIYF.

This rearrangement joins TRBV19 to TRBJ1-1, with 9 positions matching TRBD1. The CDR3 contains 15 residues. Germline V lookup: CDR1 LNHDA, CDR2 SQIVND (reference sequence). Unmatched junction bases numbered 11, after V lost 9 bases and J lost 3 bases. As DNA, the CDR3 is TGTGCCAGCAGCAAACCGGGACAGGGTCACACTGAAGCTTTCTTT. Translating it yields CASSKPGQGHTEAFF.

The chain carries TRBV5-1 and TRBJ2-1, with D possibly TRBD2 on 5 matching bases. CDR3 size: 17 residues. In germline, CDR1 is SGHRS, CDR2 YFSETQ. V was clipped by 4 bases and J by 0 bases, with 17 bases between them. This CDR3 is CASSPPEGGPSYNEQFF. The DNA of the CDR3 is TGCGCCAGCAGCCCACCTGAGGGCGGTCCCTCCTACAATGAGCAGTTCTTC.

J is TRBJ1-3 and V is TRBV6-1; D perhaps matches TRBD1 (5 bases). The CDR3 length is 12 residues. Trimming shortened V by 8 bases and J by 2 bases, and 7 bases separated the two germline ends. The germline gives CDR1 MNHNS, CDR2 SASEGT. This chain's CDR3 is CASGGAGNTIYF. CDR3 DNA: TGTGCCAGCGGGGGGGCTGGAAACACCATATATTTT.

This clone has only one observation. This chain uses TRBV14 with TRBJ1-2; 7 nucleotides align to TRBD1. The CDR3 runs 16 residues. Germline assignment: CDR1 SGHDN and CDR2 FVKESK. Trimming cost V 4 bases and J 4 bases; bases outside gene matches: 12. The CDR3 protein is CASSPPGTAVTYGYTF. The CDR3 coding sequence is TGTGCCAGCAGCCCCCCCGGGACAGCCGTCACCTATGGCTACACCTTC.

The rearrangement joins TRBV5-4 to TRBJ2-3, with TRBD2 matching 11 bases. CDR3 length: 15 amino acids. The V and J ends lost 2 bases and 8 bases, in that order; junction bases with no gene match: 7. Germline V lookup: CDR1 SGHNT, CDR2 YYREEE (reference sequence). Here the CDR3 reads CASSFLAGGPATQYF. The CDR3 DNA follows: TGTGCCAGCAGCTTCCTAGCGGGGGGCCCGGCTACGCAGTATTTT.

V gene TRBV11-1 combines with J gene TRBJ2-3, with 11 bases fitting TRBD2. V lost 1 base, J lost 6 bases, and 3 bases stayed unmatched. This CDR3 has 15 amino acids. Germline values: CDR1 SGHAT, CDR2 FQDESV (reference sequence). Here the CDR3 DNA reads TGTGCCAGCAGCTTAGATAGCGGGGGGGTTGATACGCAGTATTTT. Translating it yields CASSLDSGGVDTQYF.

This clone was observed a few times. The CDR3: CASREDTSGNTIYF. CDR3 sequence (DNA): TGTGCCAGCAGAGAGGACACCTCTGGAAACACCATATATTTT. This rearrangement joins TRBV7-3 to TRBJ1-3; possibly TRBD1 for D (5 bases). CDR3 length: 14 residues. Germline CDR1 and CDR2: SGHTA and FQGTGA. Trimming removed 6 bases at V and 0 bases at J, with 9 bases between.

This clone was seen once. The chain joins TRBV11-3 to TRBJ2-1; the D gene is possibly TRBD1 (5 bases). Germline V gives CDR1 SGHNT, CDR2 YENEEA. This CDR3 has 12 amino acids. V lost 4 bases to trimming and J lost 9 bases, with 10 bases between them. The chain's CDR3 is CASSSSGSEQFF. As DNA, the CDR3 is TGTGCCAGCAGCTCGTCAGGGTCTGAGCAGTTCTTC.